These 15 T cell receptor beta chains were sequenced from one sample in a study of cytomegalovirus exposure and HLA in healthy donors. The PCR contained 60 Vbeta and 13 Jbeta primers. Libraries were prepared by immunoSEQ multiplex PCR; TCRdb keeps only in-frame clonotypes and omits some of them. The sample lists about 180,000 clones; 81% were seen once. Sequencing was performed on PBMCs. The receptors were gathered from a woman aged 18-29 years in good health and CMV-seropositive.

V and J are TRBV7-6 and TRBJ2-7, with D hard to call. Germline values: CDR1 SGHVS, CDR2 FNYEAQ. CDR3 size: 13 residues. Trimming stripped 5 bases from V and 5 bases from J, with 13 bases between. The CDR3 here is CASSLLRLDEQYF. CDR3 bases: TGTGCCAGCAGCCTATTAAGACTGGACGAGCAGTACTTC.

This chain links TRBV27 with TRBJ1-2; D remains ambiguous. CDR1 and CDR2 from the germline V gene are MNHEY and SMNVEV (reference sequence). CDR3 length: 14 amino acids. Trimming left V 6 bases short and J 4 bases short, with 15 bases between. This CDR3 is CASRSSIRGYGYTF. DNA of the CDR3: TGTGCCAGCAGATCGTCCATTCGGGGCTATGGCTACACCTTC.

This rearrangement joins TRBV6-5 to TRBJ2-1, with TRBD1 identical over 8 bases. The CDR3 contains 15 residues. The germline gives CDR1 MNHEY, CDR2 SVGAGI. J lost 4 bases, V lost 5 bases, and 7 bases had no gene match. The CDR3 sequence is CASSTDRGRYNEQFF. CDR3 bases: TGTGCCAGCAGTACTGACAGGGGACGGTACAATGAGCAGTTCTTC.

The rearrangement uses TRBV6-1 and TRBJ2-7, with a weak D call TRBD2 (5 bases). Deletions cut 8 bases from V and 2 bases from J, with 13 bases between. This CDR3 is 13 amino acids long. Germline V gives CDR1 MNHNS, CDR2 SASEGT. In DNA form, the CDR3 reads TGTGCCAGCGCCGGGATTCACACCTACGAGCAGTACTTC. The encoded protein is CASAGIHTYEQYF.

J is TRBJ2-5 and V is TRBV7-3; weak D call: TRBD1 (7 bases). Germline V gene data show CDR1 as SGHTA and CDR2 as FQGTGA. Between the trimmed V and J ends, which lost 4 bases and 3 bases, there was a span of 15 bases. CDR3 length equals 15 residues. This chain's CDR3 is CASSSSGGTEETQYF. CDR3 DNA: TGTGCCAGCAGCTCCTCAGGAGGGACAGAAGAGACCCAGTACTTC.

This clone was seen only once. This chain uses TRBV6-1 with TRBJ1-5; perhaps TRBD1 as D (5 bases). CDR3 length: 12 residues. The V gene lost 3 bases and the J gene lost 6 bases, with 6 bases spanning the gap. Germline CDR1 reads MNHNS; CDR2 reads SASEGT. CDR3 sequence (DNA): TGTGCCAGCAGTGACGGGGGTCAGCCCCAGCATTTT. Translated, it gives CASSDGGQPQHF.

This clone was counted only a few times. The CDR3 DNA reads TGTGCCAGCTCACTGGGGACTCCTAACTCTGGAAACACCATATATTTT. This gives the protein CASSLGTPNSGNTIYF. The chain links TRBV18 to TRBJ1-3; tentative D call: TRBD1 (5 bases). Trimming took off 4 bases at V and 0 bases at J, with 13 bases between the two ends. The germline V gene encodes CDR1 KGHSH and CDR2 LQKENI. The CDR3 consists of 16 residues.

Details on this clone: The same CDR3 also results from other DNA sequences found in this sample. The chain combines TRBV27 with TRBJ2-7, with D unclear. V was pared by 2 bases and J by 1 base, with 6 bases between. The CDR3 is made up of 13 amino acids. Germline CDR1 and CDR2: MNHEY and SMNVEV (reference sequence). CDR3 sequence reads: CASSLRGSYEQYF. Here the CDR3 DNA reads TGTGCCAGCAGTTTAAGAGGTTCCTACGAGCAGTACTTC.

The chain is built from TRBV29-1 and TRBJ2-6; perhaps TRBD1 as D (6 bases). V was shortened by 6 bases and J by 3 bases, with 21 bases between the two germline ends. CDR1 is SQVTM and CDR2 is ANQGSEA in the germline V gene. CDR3 length: 17 amino acids. The CDR3 protein is CSVFDQGLRHGANVLTF. The CDR3 nucleotides are TGCAGCGTATTCGATCAGGGGCTACGCCATGGGGCCAACGTCCTGACTTTC. Supplemented by reference TRBV29-1 and TRBJ2-6, the full variable domain reads SAVISQKPSRDICQRGTSLTIQCQVDSQVTMMFWYRQQPGQSLTLIATANQGSEATYESGFVIDKFPISRPNLTFSTLTVSNMSPEDSSIYLCSVFDQGLRHGANVLTFGAGSRLTVL.

J is TRBJ2-3 and V is TRBV5-4; 7 positions match TRBD2. The germline gives CDR1 SGHNT, CDR2 YYREEE (reference sequence). The CDR3 is made up of 15 amino acids. V was pared by 0 bases and J by 2 bases, with 3 bases of the junction left unmatched. The chain's CDR3 is CASSLEGTTTDTQYF. CDR3 DNA sequence: TGTGCCAGCAGCTTGGAAGGGACTACCACAGATACGCAGTATTTT.

This chain links TRBV5-8 with TRBJ1-6; possible D gene TRBD1, 5 bases. The germline CDR1 and CDR2 sequences are SGHTS and YDEGEE. V dropped 1 base and J dropped 11 bases, with 10 bases sitting between them. The CDR3 extends over 13 amino acids. CDR3 protein: CASSLRQGTPLHF. CDR3 sequence (DNA): TGTGCCAGCAGCTTGCGGCAGGGAACACCCCTCCACTTT.

The gene calls are TRBV18 and TRBJ2-5; a possible D gene is TRBD2 (6 bases). CDR3 size: 14 residues. Trimming removed 5 bases at V and 4 bases at J, with 14 bases between. Germline V lookup: CDR1 KGHSH, CDR2 LQKENI. Here the CDR3 reads CASSSWGVRETQYF. The CDR3, as DNA: TGTGCCAGCTCATCGTGGGGGGTTCGAGAGACCCAGTACTTC.

The CDR3 sequence: CASSEDRGREQFF. The DNA for the CDR3 is TGTGCCAGCAGTGAAGACAGGGGGCGAGAGCAGTTCTTC. V is TRBV2 and J is TRBJ2-1; TRBD1 matches at 9 bases. The CDR3 contains 13 residues. Per the germline V gene, CDR1 is SNHLY and CDR2 is FYNNEI. V lost 1 base and J lost 10; bases outside the gene matches: 2. Variable domain in full (rest from reference TRBV2 and TRBJ2-1): EPEVTQTPSHQVTQMGQEVILRCVPISNHLYFYWYRQILGQKVEFLVSFYNNEISEKSEIFDDQFSVERPDGSNFTLKIRSTKLEDSAMYFCASSEDRGREQFFGPGTRLTVL.

CDR3 protein: CASSTQGADQPQHF. Written as DNA, the CDR3 is TGTGCCAGCTCAACACAGGGGGCAGATCAGCCCCAGCATTTT. This chain uses TRBV18 with TRBJ1-5; TRBD1 aligns across 9 bases. Trimming took 5 bases from V and 5 from J; bases not matched to a gene: 4. This CDR3 contains 14 residues. In germline, CDR1 is KGHSH, CDR2 LQKENI.

This chain uses TRBV10-3 with TRBJ1-5, with 7 bases identical to TRBD1. The V and J ends lost 3 bases and 7 bases, in that order; junction bases with no gene match: 6. Per germline, CDR1 ENHRY and CDR2 SYGVKD. This CDR3 spans 14 amino acids. The CDR3 sequence: CAISEGRGVQPQHF. CDR3 in DNA: TGTGCCATCAGTGAAGGCAGGGGGGTACAGCCCCAGCATTTT.